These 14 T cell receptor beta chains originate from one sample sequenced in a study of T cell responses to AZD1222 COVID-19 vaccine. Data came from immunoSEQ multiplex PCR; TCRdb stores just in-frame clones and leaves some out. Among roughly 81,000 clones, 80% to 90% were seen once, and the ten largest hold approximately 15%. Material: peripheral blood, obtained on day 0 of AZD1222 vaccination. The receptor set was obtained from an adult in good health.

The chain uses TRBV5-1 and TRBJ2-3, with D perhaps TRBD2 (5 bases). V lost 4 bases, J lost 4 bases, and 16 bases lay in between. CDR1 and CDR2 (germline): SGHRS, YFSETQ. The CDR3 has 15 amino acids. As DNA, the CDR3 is TGCGCCAGCAGCCCGACGACTGGGAGCCCAGATACGCAGTATTTT. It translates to CASSPTTGSPDTQYF.

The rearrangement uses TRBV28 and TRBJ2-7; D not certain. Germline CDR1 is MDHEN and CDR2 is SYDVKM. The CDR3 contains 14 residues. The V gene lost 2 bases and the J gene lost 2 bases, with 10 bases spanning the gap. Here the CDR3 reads CASSLMVPTYEQYF. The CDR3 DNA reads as TGTGCCAGCAGTTTAATGGTACCTACCTACGAGCAGTACTTC. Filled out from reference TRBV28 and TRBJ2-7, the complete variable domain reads DVKVTQSSRYLVKRTGEKVFLECVQDMDHENMFWYRQDPGLGLRLIYFSYDVKMKEKGDIPEGYSVSREKKERFSLILESASTNQTSMYLCASSLMVPTYEQYFGPGTRLTVT.

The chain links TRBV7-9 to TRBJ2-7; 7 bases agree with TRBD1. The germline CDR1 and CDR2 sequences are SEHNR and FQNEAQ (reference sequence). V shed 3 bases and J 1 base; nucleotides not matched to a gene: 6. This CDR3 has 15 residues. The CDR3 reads CASSFRQGGSYEQYF. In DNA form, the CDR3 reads TGTGCCAGCAGCTTCCGACAGGGTGGATCCTACGAGCAGTACTTC. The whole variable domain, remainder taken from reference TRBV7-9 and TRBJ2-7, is DTGVSQNPRHKITKRGQNVTFRCDPISEHNRLYWYRQTLGQGPEFLTYFQNEAQLEKSRLLSDRFSAERPKGSFSTLEIQRTEQGDSAMYLCASSFRQGGSYEQYFGPGTRLTVT.

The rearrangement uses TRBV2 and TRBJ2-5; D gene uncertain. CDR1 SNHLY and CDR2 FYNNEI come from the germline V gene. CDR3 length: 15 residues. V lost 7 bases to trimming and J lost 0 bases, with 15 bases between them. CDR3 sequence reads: CASIRPTYDQETQYF. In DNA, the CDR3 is TGTGCCAGCATCCGCCCCACCTATGACCAAGAGACCCAGTACTTC.

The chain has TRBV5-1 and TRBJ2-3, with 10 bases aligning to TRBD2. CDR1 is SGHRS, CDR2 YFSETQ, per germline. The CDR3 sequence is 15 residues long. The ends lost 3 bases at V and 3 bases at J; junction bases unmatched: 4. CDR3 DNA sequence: TGCGCCAGCAGCTCTAGCGGGAGTCGGACAGATACGCAGTATTTT. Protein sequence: CASSSSGSRTDTQYF.

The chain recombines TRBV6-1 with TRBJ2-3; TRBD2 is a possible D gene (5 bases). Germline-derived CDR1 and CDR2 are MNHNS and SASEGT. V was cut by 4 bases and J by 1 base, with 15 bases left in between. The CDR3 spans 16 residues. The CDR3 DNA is TGTGCCAGCAGTGCCCGAGGAGGTAGCGGCACAGATACGCAGTATTTT. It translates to CASSARGGSGTDTQYF.

CDR3 coding DNA: TGTGCCTCGCGTTTGGACAGGGGGCGAAGTGGCTACACCTTC. The encoded protein is CASRLDRGRSGYTF. The V gene is TRBV19, the J gene TRBJ1-2; 11 bases map to TRBD1. J lost 7 bases, V lost 11 bases, and 12 bases had no gene match. CDR1 is LNHDA, CDR2 SQIVND, per germline (reference sequence). CDR3 length: 14 amino acids.

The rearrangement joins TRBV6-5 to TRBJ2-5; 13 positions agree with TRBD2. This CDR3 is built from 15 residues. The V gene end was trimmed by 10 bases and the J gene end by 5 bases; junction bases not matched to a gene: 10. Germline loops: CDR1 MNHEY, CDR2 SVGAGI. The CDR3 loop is CATVLAGGPQETQYF. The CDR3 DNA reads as TGTGCCACCGTACTAGCGGGAGGGCCCCAGGAGACCCAGTACTTC.

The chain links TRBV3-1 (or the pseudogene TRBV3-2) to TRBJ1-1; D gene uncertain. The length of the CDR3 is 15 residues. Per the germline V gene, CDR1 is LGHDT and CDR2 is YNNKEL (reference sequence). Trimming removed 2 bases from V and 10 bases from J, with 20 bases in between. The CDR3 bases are TGTGCCAGCAGCCAATCTACGACGGTGGGCCCAGGAGCTTTCTTT. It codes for CASSQSTTVGPGAFF.

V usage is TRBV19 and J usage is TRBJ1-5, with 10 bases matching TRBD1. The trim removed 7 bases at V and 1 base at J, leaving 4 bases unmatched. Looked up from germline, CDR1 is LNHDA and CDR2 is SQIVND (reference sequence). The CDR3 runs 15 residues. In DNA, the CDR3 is TGTGCCAGTATAAGGACAGGGGGGAGCAATCAGCCCCAGCATTTT. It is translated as CASIRTGGSNQPQHF.

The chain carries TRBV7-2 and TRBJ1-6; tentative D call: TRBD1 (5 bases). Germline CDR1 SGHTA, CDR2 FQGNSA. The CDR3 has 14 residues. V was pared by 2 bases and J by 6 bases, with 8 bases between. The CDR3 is CASSLFQGNSPLHF. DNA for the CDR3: TGTGCCAGCAGCTTATTCCAGGGTAATTCACCCCTCCACTTT.

CDR3 loop: CASSFSAYNSPLHF. CDR3 sequence (DNA): TGTGCCAGCAGCTTTAGTGCGTATAATTCACCCCTCCACTTT. The chain is built from TRBV5-8 and TRBJ1-6; D call uncertain. Per the germline V gene, CDR1 is SGHTS and CDR2 is YDEGEE. Trimming took off 2 bases at V and 4 bases at J, with 7 bases between the two ends. The CDR3 runs to 14 residues.

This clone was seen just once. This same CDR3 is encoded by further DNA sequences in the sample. The CDR3, as DNA: TGTGCCAGCAGTTTGGGCCTGGGAAACACCATATATTTT. This sequence encodes CASSLGLGNTIYF. The chain couples TRBV12-3 or TRBV12-4 to TRBJ1-3, with no clear D. V was clipped by 3 bases and J by 4 bases, with 7 bases between them. This CDR3 contains 13 residues.

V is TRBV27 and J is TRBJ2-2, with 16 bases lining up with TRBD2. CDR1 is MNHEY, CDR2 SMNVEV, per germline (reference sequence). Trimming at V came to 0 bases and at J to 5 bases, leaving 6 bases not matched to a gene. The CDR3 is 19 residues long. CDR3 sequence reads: CASSLSGTSGRARTGELFF. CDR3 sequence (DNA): TGTGCCAGCAGTTTATCCGGGACTAGCGGGAGGGCGCGGACCGGGGAGCTGTTTTTT.